Here is one T cell receptor beta chain with its context. Its antigen remains unidentified. The data were taken from a study of OX40 agonist ivuxolimab in advanced cancers. As for the study in general: Head and neck, renal cell, melanoma or hepatocellular carcinoma were the cancers that dose-escalation patients had. Prior anti-PD-1, anti-PD-L1 or anti-CTLA-4 therapy did not bar entry, and about 40% had some. The study's findings and limits: No determination was made of the antigen specificity of the expanded peripheral T cells. In general, CD8+ T cells held more expanded clones than CD4+ did, on average.

The germline gives CDR1 SGHVS, CDR2 FQNEAQ. J was trimmed by 11 bases and V by 3 bases; bases with no gene match: 11. The CDR3 is 14 residues long. The repertoire was sequenced with immunoSEQ multiplex PCR; TCRdb's copy has only in-frame clones and lacks some. The sample includes around 31,000 clones, roughly 79% of them seen just once. This clonotype originated in an adult with an advanced solid tumor such as melanoma, head and neck, liver or kidney cancer. The sample in question was CD4+ or CD8+ T cells sorted from blood, obtained in a trial of the OX40 agonist ivuxolimab. The chain employs TRBV7-8 and TRBJ2-7; 9 nucleotides agree with TRBD1. CDR3 in amino acids: CASSFQQGASGKYF. The CDR3, as DNA: TGTGCCAGCAGCTTCCAACAGGGGGCGTCAGGGAAGTACTTC.